In this sample, the clone carrying this TCR delta chain turned up many times. TCRdb used CATT to re-call clones from the multiplex PCR reads. The data hold roughly 48,000 delta-chain clones, with roughly 1.6% observed a single time. The data stem from a study of γδ T cells in repeated Plasmodium falciparum infection. Study-level background: Timepoints: baseline, immediately before selected infections, and 21 days after every infection. Malian gammadelta TCRs were studied during no-transmission periods and across acute malaria episodes.

CDR1 is TSWWSYY, CDR2 QGS, per germline. This CDR3 is built from 22 residues. V dropped 6 bases and J dropped 1; count of bases not matched to a gene: 28. Vgamma9/Vdelta2+ and Vdelta2-negative gammadelta T cells were flow-sorted from PBMC for bulk sequencing. The chain couples TRDV1 to TRDJ1; 8 bases fit TRDD3. This TCR came from a pool of human donors (malaria-infected and uninfected, not separated). Sequenced: gamma-delta T cells from blood. CDR3 amino acids: CALGVNQPSDDQCGIRTDKLIF. DNA for the CDR3: TGTGCTCTTGGTGTAAACCAGCCTTCCGACGACCAATGTGGGATACGCACCGATAAACTCATCTTT.